A selection of T cell receptor beta chains follows, all from one sample in a study of OX40 agonist ivuxolimab in advanced cancers. Sequencing used immunoSEQ multiplex PCR; TCRdb keeps in-frame clones, though not all of them. The sample records tens of thousands of clones, 75% to 90% being singletons. The material sequenced was CD4+ or CD8+ T cells sorted from blood, taken in a trial of the OX40 agonist ivuxolimab. The receptors originated from an adult with an advanced solid tumor such as melanoma, head and neck, liver or kidney cancer. CDR3s include the opening cysteine and the closing phenylalanine or tryptophan. The order of the fields is clone size, D gene, V gene, J gene, CDR3 protein, CDR3 DNA. The D gene is left open where the match is weak. Size values are once, few and many counts, or a class for expanded clones, and some rows have none.

>NA|NA|TRBV18|TRBJ1-3
CASSPSGAGNTIYF
TGTGCCAGCTCACCATCCGGGGCCGGAAACACCATATATTTT
>NA|TRBD2|TRBV7-3|TRBJ2-7
CASSFGRAGEQYF
TGTGCCAGCAGCTTCGGGAGGGCCGGCGAGCAGTACTTC
>NA|NA|TRBV7-3|TRBJ1-1
CASSLNGNTEAFF
TGTGCCAGCAGCTTAAACGGGAACACTGAAGCTTTCTTT
>NA|TRBD2|TRBV7-3|TRBJ2-3
CASSVGEGLPDTQYF
TGTGCCAGCAGCGTGGGGGAGGGCCTCCCAGATACGCAGTATTTT
>NA|NA|TRBV18|TRBJ1-1
CASSPPQGNTEAFF
TGTGCCAGCTCACCCCCGCAGGGAAACACTGAAGCTTTCTTT
>NA|TRBD1|TRBV7-8|TRBJ1-5
CASSSTGKVGQPQHF
TGTGCCAGCAGCTCGACAGGGAAGGTCGGTCAGCCCCAGCATTTT
>NA|NA|TRBV19|TRBJ2-5
CASRRDRAEQETQYF
TGTGCCAGTAGGAGGGACCGCGCGGAACAAGAGACCCAGTACTTC
>NA|NA|TRBV10-3|TRBJ1-3
CAISEIVRGDTIYF
TGTGCCATCAGTGAGATTGTGAGGGGTGACACCATATATTTT
>NA|NA|TRBV25-1|TRBJ2-5
CASRQGEETQYF
TGTGCCAGCAGACAGGGAGAGGAGACCCAGTACTTC
>NA|NA|TRBV10-3|TRBJ2-1
CAISESVSYNEQFF
TGTGCCATCAGTGAGAGCGTCTCCTACAATGAGCAGTTCTTC
>once|TRBD1|TRBV9|TRBJ2-3
CASSVVAATGSGTDTQYF
TGTGCCAGCAGCGTCGTAGCAGCGACAGGGTCCGGCACAGATACGCAGTATTTT
>NA|TRBD1|TRBV29-1|TRBJ2-7
CSVRTGGHEQYF
TGCAGCGTTAGGACAGGGGGCCACGAGCAGTACTTC
>NA|NA|TRBV5-6|TRBJ2-2
CASSFRPGSTGELFF
TGTGCCAGCAGCTTCAGGCCAGGAAGCACCGGGGAGCTGTTTTTT
>NA|NA|TRBV25-1|TRBJ2-5
CASSESIRAGGETQYF
TGTGCCAGCAGTGAATCAATCCGGGCAGGAGGGGAGACCCAGTACTTC
>NA|NA|TRBV5-1|TRBJ1-3
CASSTAPGPANTIYF
TGCGCCAGCAGCACAGCCCCGGGACCAGCAAACACCATATATTTT
>NA|NA|TRBV7-2|TRBJ2-1
CASSLGRGGYNEQFF
TGTGCCAGCAGCTTAGGCAGGGGGGGATACAATGAGCAGTTCTTC
>NA|NA|TRBV7-9|TRBJ1-5
CASSENQGFGNQPQHF
TGTGCCAGCAGCGAGAACCAGGGTTTCGGCAATCAGCCCCAGCATTTT
>NA|NA|TRBV5-6|TRBJ2-7
CASSFITPGGEQYF
TGTGCCAGCAGCTTTATTACTCCTGGGGGCGAGCAGTACTTC
>NA|NA|TRBV28|TRBJ1-2
CASSLFEIYGYTF
TGTGCCAGCAGTTTATTTGAGATCTATGGCTACACCTTC
>NA|NA|TRBV6-1|TRBJ1-1
CASSDGRSTEAFF
TGTGCCAGCAGTGATGGCCGGAGCACTGAAGCTTTCTTT